The rows below give T cell receptor beta chains drawn from one sample of a study of graft-versus-host responses after intestinal transplantation. Some clones are missing from TCRdb's copy, which holds only in-frame ones; the method was immunoSEQ multiplex PCR. The table records tens of thousands of clones, 91% of them present only once. These TCRs are of unknown antigen specificity. The sequences come from unstimulated CD8+ T cells sorted from spleen or lymph node cells, collected before intestinal transplant. The receptors come from a human donor who received an intestinal transplant. Each CDR3 is given with its conserved first and last residue. The D gene is left open where the match is weak. The size field is filled for only some rows; it gives once, few, many or a size class.

TRBV2	-	TRBD1	TRBJ1-1	CASRGTGLGF	TGTGCCAGCAGGGGGACAGGGCTAGGGTTT
TRBV4-3	-	-	TRBJ1-1	CASSQSGTDNTEAFF	TGCGCCAGCAGCCAATCCGGGACTGACAACACTGAAGCTTTCTTT
TRBV7-9	-	-	TRBJ2-7	CASATAAYEQYF	TGTGCCTCAGCGACGGCCGCCTACGAGCAGTACTTC
TRBV30	-	-	TRBJ2-3	CAWSAGGPTDTQYF	TGTGCCTGGAGTGCAGGGGGGCCCACAGATACGCAGTATTTT
TRBV7-6	-	TRBD1	TRBJ1-5	CASSPTGVGQPQHF	TGTGCCAGCAGCCCGACAGGGGTAGGGCAGCCCCAGCATTTT
TRBV4-1	-	-	TRBJ2-7	CASSHRVAYEQYF	TGCGCCAGCAGTCACAGGGTGGCCTACGAGCAGTACTTC
TRBV28	-	TRBD2	TRBJ2-3	CASSLEGGTSRDTQYF	TGTGCCAGCAGTTTAGAGGGGGGGACTAGCCGGGATACGCAGTATTTT
TRBV2	-	TRBD1	TRBJ2-7	CASFKTDRGPEQYF	TGTGCCAGCTTTAAAACGGACAGGGGGCCCGAGCAGTACTTC
TRBV7-9	-	TRBD1	TRBJ1-2	CASSWTGTNYGYTF	TGTGCCAGCAGCTGGACAGGGACTAACTATGGCTACACCTTC
TRBV4-3	-	TRBD2	TRBJ2-1	CASSQDRVSGGNEQFF	TGCGCCAGCAGCCAAGATCGGGTTAGCGGGGGTAATGAGCAGTTCTTC
TRBV5-1	few	-	TRBJ1-2	CASSLGRGDRGYTF	TGCGCCAGCAGCTTGGGGAGGGGCGATCGTGGCTACACCTTC
TRBV28	-	TRBD1	TRBJ2-7	CATRDSGFYEQYF	TGTGCCACCCGGGACAGCGGTTTCTACGAGCAGTACTTC
TRBV6-1	once	TRBD1	TRBJ1-6	CASSVEFTGANSPLHF	TGTGCCAGCAGTGTAGAATTTACAGGGGCAAATTCACCCCTCCACTTT
TRBV6-5	-	TRBD1	TRBJ1-2	CASSGTGGLYGYTF	TGTGCCAGCAGTGGGACAGGGGGACTCTATGGCTACACCTTC
TRBV7-6	-	-	TRBJ1-4	CASSFRDSESEKLFF	TGTGCCAGCAGCTTTCGGGATTCAGAGAGTGAAAAACTGTTTTTT
TRBV6-5	-	TRBD2	TRBJ2-1	CASSSTGLAGGNEQFF	TGTGCCAGCAGTTCCACGGGACTAGCGGGGGGAAATGAGCAGTTCTTC
TRBV4-1	-	TRBD1	TRBJ2-2	CASSLRTGANTGELFF	TGCGCCAGCAGCCTCCGGACAGGAGCGAACACCGGGGAGCTGTTTTTT
TRBV6-5	once	-	TRBJ2-7	CASSYGRAYEQYF	TGTGCCAGCAGTTATGGCAGGGCTTACGAGCAGTACTTC
TRBV15	-	TRBD1	TRBJ1-1	CATSTRTGGTEAFF	TGTGCCACCTCAACGAGGACAGGCGGGACTGAAGCTTTCTTT
TRBV4-1	-	-	TRBJ1-1	CASSQDGQWFIEAFF	TGCGCCAGCAGCCAAGACGGACAGTGGTTCATTGAAGCTTTCTTT
TRBV13	-	TRBD1	TRBJ1-1	CASSYRGFRTEAFF	TGTGCCAGCAGCTACAGGGGATTCAGGACTGAAGCTTTCTTT
TRBV10-3	-	-	TRBJ2-3	CAISGLQGGTDTQYF	TGTGCCATCAGTGGGCTCCAGGGGGGAACAGATACGCAGTATTTT
TRBV5-1	-	TRBD1	TRBJ1-1	CASSLSTGLETNTEAFF	TGCGCCAGCAGCTTGTCGACAGGGCTCGAAACAAACACTGAAGCTTTCTTT
TRBV29-1	-	TRBD1	TRBJ2-7	CSVGAGTGAYEQYF	TGCAGCGTTGGAGCCGGGACAGGGGCCTACGAGCAGTACTTC
TRBV29-1	few	-	TRBJ1-1	CSVEVGPTEAFF	TGCAGCGTCGAGGTGGGGCCCACTGAAGCTTTCTTT
TRBV5-4	-	TRBD1	TRBJ2-7	CASSLGTGGPYEQYF	TGTGCCAGCAGCTTAGGGACAGGGGGCCCCTACGAGCAGTACTTC
TRBV7-2	-	TRBD1	TRBJ2-3	CASSFRGRPSTDTQYF	TGTGCCAGCAGCTTCAGGGGGCGGCCAAGCACAGATACGCAGTATTTT